Below are 5 T cell receptor beta chains sequenced from a single sample in a study of blood T cell repertoires in COVID-19. Profiling relied on immunoSEQ multiplex PCR, and the TCRdb table lists in-frame clones only, not all of them. The table shows 150,000 or so clones, with roughly 87% occurring only once. The specimen sequenced was PBMCs or T cells enriched from blood (not recorded which). The receptors here all came from a woman between 45 and 65 years old who had recovered from COVID-19.

This clone was seen once. The chain couples TRBV5-1 to TRBJ1-1; the D is unclear. Per germline, CDR1 SGHRS and CDR2 YFSETQ. CDR3 length: 14 amino acids. The V end lost 4 bases, the J end lost 3 bases, and 13 bases lay between the germline ends. CDR3 in amino acids: CASSTAPRDTEAFF. The CDR3 DNA sequence: TGCGCCAGCAGCACGGCTCCCCGGGACACTGAAGCTTTCTTT.

This clone came up once. The chain employs TRBV5-5 and TRBJ1-1; 12 bases match TRBD1. This CDR3 region has 13 residues. The ends lost 4 bases at V and 8 bases at J; junction bases unmatched: 3. Germline V gene lookup returns CDR1 SGHKS and CDR2 YYEKEE (reference sequence). The CDR3 loop reads CASSRDRGPEAFF. The CDR3, as DNA: TGTGCCAGCAGCAGGGACAGGGGGCCCGAAGCTTTCTTT. Complete variable domain (other parts from reference TRBV5-5 and TRBJ1-1): DAGVTQSPTHLIKTRGQQVTLRCSPISGHKSVSWYQQVLGQGPQFIFQYYEKEERGRGNFPDRFSARQFPNYSSELNVNALLLGDSALYLCASSRDRGPEAFFGQGTRLTVV.

The CDR3 sequence is CATSDPQASVGTDTQYF. CDR3 coding DNA: TGTGCCACCAGTGACCCACAGGCCTCGGTGGGCACAGATACGCAGTATTTT. The chain employs TRBV24-1 and TRBJ2-3; D might be TRBD1 (5 bases). Trimming took 4 bases from V and 1 from J, leaving 17 bases between them. Germline V gene sequence: CDR1 KGHDR, CDR2 SFDVKD. The CDR3 covers 17 residues.

The J gene is TRBJ2-1, the V gene TRBV10-3, with 10 bases that match TRBD1. The CDR3 consists of 14 residues. Per germline, CDR1 ENHRY and CDR2 SYGVKD. V shed 7 bases, J shed 7 bases, and the junction held 7 bases outside the gene matches. CDR3 sequence reads: CAITGTGAGNEQFF. DNA of the CDR3: TGTGCCATCACCGGGACAGGGGCTGGGAATGAGCAGTTCTTC.

The chain recombines TRBV6-1 with TRBJ2-3; no firm D call. This CDR3 is 12 amino acids long. V was clipped by 2 bases and J by 6 bases, with 6 bases between them. Germline-derived CDR1 and CDR2 are MNHNS and SASEGT. This chain's CDR3 is CASSEQLDTQYF. CDR3 nucleotide sequence: TGTGCCAGCAGTGAACAGTTGGATACGCAGTATTTT.